This TCR beta chain was identified during a study of blood T cell repertoires in COVID-19. Study information: COVID-19 samples collected from the United States, Italy and Spain covered acute and convalescent phases. In each case, the material was cDNA or gDNA derived from T cells, B-cell-depleted T cells, or PBMCs.

In the original analysis: For nucleated cells, counts were estimated from reference gene primer amplification. Measured with immunoSEQ multiplex PCR; TCRdb has only the in-frame clones, and not every one. From that table come the V and J calls and clone size; the DNA was used to work out D and trimming. The sample yields roughly 160,000 clones, roughly 84% seen once. V was cut by 0 bases and J by 0 bases, with 14 bases left in between. Germline values: CDR1 MNHEY, CDR2 SMNVEV (reference sequence). The CDR3 has 17 amino acids. This receptor was taken from a man aged 50-60 years with active or convalescent COVID-19. The chain recombines TRBV27 with TRBJ1-1; D is unresolved. Sequencing used peripheral blood. The DNA of the CDR3 is TGTGCCAGCAGTTTATCAACGGTCGATCCCATGAACACTGAAGCTTTCTTT. Translated, it gives CASSLSTVDPMNTEAFF.